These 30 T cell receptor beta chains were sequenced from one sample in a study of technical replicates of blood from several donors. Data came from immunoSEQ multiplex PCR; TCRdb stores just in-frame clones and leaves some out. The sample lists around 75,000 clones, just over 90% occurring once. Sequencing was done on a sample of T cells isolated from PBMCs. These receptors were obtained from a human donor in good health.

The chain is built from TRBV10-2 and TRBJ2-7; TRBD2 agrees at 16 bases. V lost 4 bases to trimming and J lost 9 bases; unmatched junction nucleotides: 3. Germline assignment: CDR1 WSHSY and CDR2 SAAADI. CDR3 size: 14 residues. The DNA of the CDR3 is TGCGCCAGCAGTGGGGGGACTAGCGGGAGGGCGCAGTACTTC. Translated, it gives CASSGGTSGRAQYF.

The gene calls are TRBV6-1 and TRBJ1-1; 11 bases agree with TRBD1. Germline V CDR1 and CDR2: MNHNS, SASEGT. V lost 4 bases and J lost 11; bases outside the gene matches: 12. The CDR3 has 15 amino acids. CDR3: CASSGTGGDSYYAFF. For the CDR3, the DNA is TGTGCCAGCAGTGGGACAGGGGGCGATTCATACTACGCTTTCTTT.

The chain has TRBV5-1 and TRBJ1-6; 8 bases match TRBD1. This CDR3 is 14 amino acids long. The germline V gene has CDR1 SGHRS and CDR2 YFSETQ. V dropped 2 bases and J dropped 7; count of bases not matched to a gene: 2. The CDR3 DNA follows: TGCGCCAGCAGCTTTGGACAGGGAAATTCACCCCTCCACTTT. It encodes CASSFGQGNSPLHF.

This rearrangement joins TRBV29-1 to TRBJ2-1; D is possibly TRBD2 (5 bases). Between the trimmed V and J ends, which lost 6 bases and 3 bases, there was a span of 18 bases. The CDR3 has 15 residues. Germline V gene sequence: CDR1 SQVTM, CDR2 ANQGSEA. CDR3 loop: CSVRPGEIHYNEQFF. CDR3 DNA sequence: TGCAGCGTGAGACCCGGGGAGATACACTACAATGAGCAGTTCTTC.

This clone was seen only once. CDR3 amino acids: CASSGARTGYEQYF. Here the CDR3 DNA reads TGTGCCAGCAGCGGAGCGAGAACGGGGTACGAGCAGTACTTC. The J gene is TRBJ2-7, the V gene TRBV7-9; D may be TRBD2 (5 bases). The CDR3 sequence is 14 residues long. V was clipped by 5 bases and J by 4 bases, with 15 bases between them. The V gene's germline CDR1 is SEHNR and CDR2 FQNEAQ (reference sequence).

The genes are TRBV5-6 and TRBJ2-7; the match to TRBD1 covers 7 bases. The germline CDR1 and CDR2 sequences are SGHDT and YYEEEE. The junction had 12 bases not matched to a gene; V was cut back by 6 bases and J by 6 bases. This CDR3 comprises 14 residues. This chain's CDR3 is CASTLRKGAGEQYF. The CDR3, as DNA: TGTGCCAGCACCCTACGCAAGGGGGCGGGCGAGCAGTACTTC. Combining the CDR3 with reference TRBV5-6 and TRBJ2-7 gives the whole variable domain DAGVTQSPTHLIKTRGQQVTLRCSPKSGHDTVSWYQQALGQGPQFIFQYYEEEERQRGNFPDRFSGHQFPNYSSELNVNALLLGDSALYLCASTLRKGAGEQYFGPGTRLTVT.

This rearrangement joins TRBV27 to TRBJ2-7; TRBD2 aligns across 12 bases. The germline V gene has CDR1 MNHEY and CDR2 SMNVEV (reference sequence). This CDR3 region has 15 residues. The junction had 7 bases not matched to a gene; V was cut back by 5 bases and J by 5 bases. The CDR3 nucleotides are TGTGCCAGCAGTACTGGACTAGCGGGGAGTAACGAGCAGTACTTC. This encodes CASSTGLAGSNEQYF.

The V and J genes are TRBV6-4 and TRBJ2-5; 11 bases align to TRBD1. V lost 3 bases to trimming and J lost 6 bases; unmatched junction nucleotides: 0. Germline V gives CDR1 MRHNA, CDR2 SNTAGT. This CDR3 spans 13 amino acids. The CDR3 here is CASSEDRGQTQYF. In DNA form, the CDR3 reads TGTGCCAGCAGTGAGGACAGGGGGCAGACCCAGTACTTC.

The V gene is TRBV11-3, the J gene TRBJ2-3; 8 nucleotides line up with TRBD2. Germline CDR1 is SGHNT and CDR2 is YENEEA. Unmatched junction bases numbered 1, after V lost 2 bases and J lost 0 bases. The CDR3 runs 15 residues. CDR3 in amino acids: CASSLIAGSTDTQYF. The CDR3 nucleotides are TGTGCCAGCAGCTTAATAGCGGGGAGCACAGATACGCAGTATTTT.

The DNA of the CDR3 is TGCGCCAGCAGCTTGGGGGGGACAGCCTCCATGAACACTGAAGCTTTCTTT. Amino acid sequence: CASSLGGTASMNTEAFF. The V and J genes are TRBV5-1 and TRBJ1-1; 7 bases fit TRBD1. CDR1 and CDR2 (germline): SGHRS, YFSETQ. The V and J ends lost 0 bases and 0 bases, in that order; junction bases with no gene match: 8. The CDR3 spans 17 residues.

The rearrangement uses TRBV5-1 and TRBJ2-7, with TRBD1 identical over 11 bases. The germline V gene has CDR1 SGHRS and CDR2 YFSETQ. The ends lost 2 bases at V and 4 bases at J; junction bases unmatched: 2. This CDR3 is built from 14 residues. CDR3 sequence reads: CASSLGTGGYEQYF. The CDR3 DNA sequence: TGCGCCAGCAGCTTAGGGACAGGGGGTTACGAGCAGTACTTC.

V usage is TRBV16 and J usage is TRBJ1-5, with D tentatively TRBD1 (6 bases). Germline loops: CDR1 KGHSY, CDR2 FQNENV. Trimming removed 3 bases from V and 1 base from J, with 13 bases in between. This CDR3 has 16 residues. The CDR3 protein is CASSQVVGQSNQPQHF. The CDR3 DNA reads TGTGCCAGCAGCCAGGTTGTCGGACAGAGCAATCAGCCCCAGCATTTT.

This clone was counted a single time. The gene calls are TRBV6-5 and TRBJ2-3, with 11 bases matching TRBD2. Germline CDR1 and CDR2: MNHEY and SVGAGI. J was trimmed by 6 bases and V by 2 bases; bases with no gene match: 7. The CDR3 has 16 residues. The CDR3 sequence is CASSYLRLAGTDTQYF. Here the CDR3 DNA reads TGTGCCAGCAGTTACCTCCGACTAGCGGGAACCGATACGCAGTATTTT.

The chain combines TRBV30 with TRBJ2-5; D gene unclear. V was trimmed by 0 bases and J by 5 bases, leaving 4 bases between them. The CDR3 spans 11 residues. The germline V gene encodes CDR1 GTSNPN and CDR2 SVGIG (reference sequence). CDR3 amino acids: CAWSVGETQYF. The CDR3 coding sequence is TGTGCCTGGAGTGTCGGGGAGACCCAGTACTTC.

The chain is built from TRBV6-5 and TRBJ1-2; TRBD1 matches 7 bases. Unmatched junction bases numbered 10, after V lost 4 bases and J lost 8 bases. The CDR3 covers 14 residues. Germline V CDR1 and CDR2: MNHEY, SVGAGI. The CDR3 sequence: CASSSTGEVDGYTF. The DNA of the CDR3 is TGTGCCAGCAGTTCTACAGGGGAGGTAGACGGCTACACCTTC.

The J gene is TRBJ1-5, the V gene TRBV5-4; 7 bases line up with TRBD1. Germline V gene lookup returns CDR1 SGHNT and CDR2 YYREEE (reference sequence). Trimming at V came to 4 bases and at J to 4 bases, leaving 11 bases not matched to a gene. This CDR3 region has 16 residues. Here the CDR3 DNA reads TGTGCCAGCAGCGACGGCGGCAGGGGGATTAATCAGCCCCAGCATTTT. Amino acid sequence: CASSDGGRGINQPQHF.

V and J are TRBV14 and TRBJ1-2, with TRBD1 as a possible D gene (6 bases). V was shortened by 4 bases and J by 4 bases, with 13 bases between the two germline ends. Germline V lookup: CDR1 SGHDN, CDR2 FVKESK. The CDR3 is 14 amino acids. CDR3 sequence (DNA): TGTGCCAGCAGCCCGCGGACAGACTCCTATGGCTACACCTTC. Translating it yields CASSPRTDSYGYTF.

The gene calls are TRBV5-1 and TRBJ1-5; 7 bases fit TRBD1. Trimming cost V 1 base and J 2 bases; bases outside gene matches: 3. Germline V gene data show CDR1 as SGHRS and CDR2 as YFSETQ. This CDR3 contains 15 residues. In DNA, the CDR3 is TGCGCCAGCAGCTTGCGAGGGGGCGGCAATCAGCCCCAGCATTTT. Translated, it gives CASSLRGGGNQPQHF. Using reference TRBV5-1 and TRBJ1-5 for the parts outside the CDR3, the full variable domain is KAGVTQTPRYLIKTRGQQVTLSCSPISGHRSVSWYQQTPGQGLQFLFEYFSETQRNKGNFPGRFSGRQFSNSRSEMNVSTLELGDSALYLCASSLRGGGNQPQHFGDGTRLSIL.

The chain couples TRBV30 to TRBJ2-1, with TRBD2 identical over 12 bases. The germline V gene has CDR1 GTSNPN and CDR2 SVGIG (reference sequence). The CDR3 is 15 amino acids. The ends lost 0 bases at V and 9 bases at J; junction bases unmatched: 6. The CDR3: CAWSVASGGALEQFF. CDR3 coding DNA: TGTGCCTGGAGTGTTGCTAGCGGGGGGGCCCTTGAGCAGTTCTTC.

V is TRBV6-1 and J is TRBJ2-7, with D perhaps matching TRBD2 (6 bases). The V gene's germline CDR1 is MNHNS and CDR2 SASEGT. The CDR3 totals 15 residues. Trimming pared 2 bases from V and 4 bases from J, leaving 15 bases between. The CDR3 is CASSETPGLLYEQYF. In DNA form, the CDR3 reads TGTGCCAGCAGTGAAACCCCGGGACTCCTTTACGAGCAGTACTTC.

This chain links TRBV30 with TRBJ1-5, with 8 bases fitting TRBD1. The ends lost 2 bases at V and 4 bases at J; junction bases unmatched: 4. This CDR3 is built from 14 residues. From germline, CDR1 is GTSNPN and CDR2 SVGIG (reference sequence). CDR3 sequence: CAWSSWTGNQPQHF. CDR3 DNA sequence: TGTGCCTGGAGTTCCTGGACAGGGAATCAGCCCCAGCATTTT.

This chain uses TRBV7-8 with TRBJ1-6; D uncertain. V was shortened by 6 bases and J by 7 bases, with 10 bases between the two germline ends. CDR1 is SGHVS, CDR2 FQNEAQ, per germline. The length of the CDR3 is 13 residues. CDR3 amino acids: CASSTNENSPLHF. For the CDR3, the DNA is TGTGCCAGCAGTACCAATGAGAATTCACCCCTCCACTTT.

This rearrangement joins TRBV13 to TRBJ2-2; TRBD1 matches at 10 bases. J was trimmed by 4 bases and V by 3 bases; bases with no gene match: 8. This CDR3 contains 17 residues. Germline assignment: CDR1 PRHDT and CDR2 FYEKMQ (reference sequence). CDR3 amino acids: CASSFGQGEVGTGELFF. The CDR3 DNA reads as TGTGCCAGCAGCTTCGGACAGGGGGAAGTTGGCACCGGGGAGCTGTTTTTT.

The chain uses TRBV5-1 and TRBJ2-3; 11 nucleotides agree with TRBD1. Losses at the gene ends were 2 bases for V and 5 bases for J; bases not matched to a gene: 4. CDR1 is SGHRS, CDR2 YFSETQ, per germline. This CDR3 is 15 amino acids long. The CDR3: CASSFTGTGGDTQYF. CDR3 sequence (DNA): TGCGCCAGCAGCTTCACCGGGACAGGGGGAGATACGCAGTATTTT.

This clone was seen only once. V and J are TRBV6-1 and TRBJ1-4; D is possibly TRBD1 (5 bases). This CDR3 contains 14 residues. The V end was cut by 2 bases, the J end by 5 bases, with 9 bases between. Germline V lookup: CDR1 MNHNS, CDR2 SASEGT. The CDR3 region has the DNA TGTGCCAGCAGTGAAAGGGGAATAAATGAAAAACTGTTTTTT. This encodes CASSERGINEKLFF.

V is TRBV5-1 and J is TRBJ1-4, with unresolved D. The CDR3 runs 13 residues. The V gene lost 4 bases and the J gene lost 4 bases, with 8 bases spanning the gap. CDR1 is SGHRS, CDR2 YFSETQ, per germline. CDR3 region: CASSPPGNEKLFF. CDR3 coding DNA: TGCGCCAGCAGCCCCCCGGGTAATGAAAAACTGTTTTTT.

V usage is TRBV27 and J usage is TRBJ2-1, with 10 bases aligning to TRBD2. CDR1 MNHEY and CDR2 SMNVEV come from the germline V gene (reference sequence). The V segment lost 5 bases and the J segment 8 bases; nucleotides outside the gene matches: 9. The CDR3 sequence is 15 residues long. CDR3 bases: TGTGCCAGCAGTCTCCCAGCGGGGGGGGACGATGAGCAGTTCTTC. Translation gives CASSLPAGGDDEQFF.

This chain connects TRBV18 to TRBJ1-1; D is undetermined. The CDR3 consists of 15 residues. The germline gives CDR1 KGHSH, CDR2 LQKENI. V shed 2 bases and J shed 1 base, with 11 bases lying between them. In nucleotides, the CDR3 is TGTGCCAGCTCACCAGTGGGCAGTACGAACACTGAAGCTTTCTTT. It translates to CASSPVGSTNTEAFF.

Here the CDR3 DNA reads TGTGCCAGCAGTTCCTCCACTCTTTCGGGAAACACCATATATTTT. Its protein is CASSSSTLSGNTIYF. The rearrangement uses TRBV6-5 and TRBJ1-3; D unresolved. CDR3 length: 15 residues. Trimming shortened V by 4 bases and J by 4 bases, and 14 bases separated the two germline ends. Germline CDR1 MNHEY, CDR2 SVGAGI.

The CDR3: CASSQVQGLGNTIYF. DNA of the CDR3: TGCGCCAGCAGCCAAGTGCAGGGATTGGGAAACACCATATATTTT. The chain employs TRBV4-1 and TRBJ1-3; maybe TRBD1 (5 bases). The CDR3 covers 15 residues. V lost 1 base and J 4 bases, leaving 11 bases between the germline ends. Germline values: CDR1 MGHRA, CDR2 YSYEKL.